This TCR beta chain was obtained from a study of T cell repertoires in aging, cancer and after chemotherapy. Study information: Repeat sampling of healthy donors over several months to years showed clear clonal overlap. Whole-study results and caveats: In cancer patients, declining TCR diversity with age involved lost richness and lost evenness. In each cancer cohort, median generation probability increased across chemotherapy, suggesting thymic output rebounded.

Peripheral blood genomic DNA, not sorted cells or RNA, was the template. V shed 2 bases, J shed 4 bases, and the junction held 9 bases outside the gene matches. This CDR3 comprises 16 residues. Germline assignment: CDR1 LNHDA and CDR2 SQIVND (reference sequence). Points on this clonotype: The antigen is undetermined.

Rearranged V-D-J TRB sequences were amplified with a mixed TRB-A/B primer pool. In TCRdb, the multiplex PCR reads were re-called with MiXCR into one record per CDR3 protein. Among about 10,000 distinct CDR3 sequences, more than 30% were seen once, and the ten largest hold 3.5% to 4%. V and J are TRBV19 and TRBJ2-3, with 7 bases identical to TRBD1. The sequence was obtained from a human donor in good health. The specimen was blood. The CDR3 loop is CASSILGGGQSDTQYF. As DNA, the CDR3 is TGTGCCAGTAGTATACTAGGGGGCGGACAGTCAGATACGCAGTATTTT.